Listed below are T cell receptor beta chains from one sample, sequenced in a study of T cell responses to AZD1222 COVID-19 vaccine. Repertoires were generated with immunoSEQ multiplex PCR, while TCRdb's copy carries only in-frame clones and drops some. The repertoire includes about 99,000 clones, about 90% of them detected once, and approximately 2.9% sits in the top ten. The sample here was peripheral blood, taken on day 0 of AZD1222 vaccination. Source of these receptors: an adult in good health. Each CDR3 is given without its conserved first and last residue. D genes are given only for firm matches.

- TRBV4-2 ASSQEQGNYGYT
- TRBV11-3 ASSLGAKNEQF
- TRBV6-1 ASSEDLGASPILGTSRNTIY
- TRBV4-3 ASSQDFRGLYNEQF
- TRBV19 ASSSPDSYGYT
- TRBV11-2 ASSLVGTEAF
TRBD2 TRBV6-5 ASSFTSGVTDTQY
- TRBV5-7 ASSLEANTEAF
- TRBV21-1 ASSILRDGYYEQY
- TRBV7-9 ASSLGSQYT
TRBD1 TRBV6-5 ASTEDRVGQPQH
TRBD2 TRBV14 ASSQGGGMNADTQY
- TRBV12-3/TRBV12-4 ASSLYGGLEAF
TRBD2 TRBV24-1 ATSDPSGRASGANVLT
- TRBV19 ASSPPGSNYGYT
TRBD2 TRBV4-1 ASSQVLTLGGEQY
TRBD2 TRBV4-3 ASSQGQGGETGELF